The 14 T cell receptor beta chains given below trace back to one sample, sequenced in a study of preoperative IRX-2 immunotherapy in early breast cancer. The assay was immunoSEQ multiplex PCR, and TCRdb's table has in-frame clones only and misses some. This table holds about 98,000 clones, more than 80% found once. Treatment specified: preoperative locoregional IRX-2 cytokine immunotherapy. The sequencing used tumor tissue, collected after IRX-2 immunotherapy. The source of these receptors is a human donor with breast cancer.

This clone appeared a few times. The rearrangement links TRBV11-3 to TRBJ1-4; weak D call: TRBD1 (5 bases). The CDR3 has 15 residues. From germline, CDR1 is SGHNT and CDR2 YENEEA. Trimming took off 4 bases at V and 10 bases at J, with 19 bases between the two ends. This CDR3 is CASSSNGGVSGKLFF. The DNA for the CDR3 is TGTGCCAGCAGCTCTAACGGGGGTGTTAGCGGAAAACTGTTTTTT. Together with reference TRBV11-3 and TRBJ1-4, the CDR3 gives the full variable domain: EAGVVQSPRYKIIEKKQPVAFWCNPISGHNTLYWYLQNLGQGPELLIRYENEEAVDDSQLPKDRFSAERLKGVDSTLKIQPAELGDSAVYLCASSSNGGVSGKLFFGSGTQLSVL.

This chain links TRBV19 with TRBJ2-1; D uncertain. The CDR3 consists of 11 residues. The germline CDR1 and CDR2 sequences are LNHDA and SQIVND (reference sequence). V was shortened by 9 bases and J by 1 base, with 4 bases between the two germline ends. The CDR3 DNA sequence: TGTGCCAGCCAATCCTACAATGAGCAGTTCTTC. Encoded protein: CASQSYNEQFF.

J is TRBJ1-2 and V is TRBV6-8, with a weak D call TRBD1 (5 bases). Germline V gene sequence: CDR1 MNHGY, CDR2 SAAAGT. V lost 2 bases, J lost 7 bases, and 11 bases lay in between. This CDR3 has 13 amino acids. The CDR3 sequence: CASSYTRGRGYTF. CDR3 bases: TGTGCCAGCAGTTACACCCGGGGCCGTGGCTACACCTTC.

The chain carries TRBV6-7 and TRBJ1-2; 7 bases align to TRBD1. TRBV6-7 qualifies as an ORF whose function is uncertain. V lost 5 bases, J lost 2 bases, and 8 bases stayed unmatched. The CDR3 contains 15 residues. The CDR3 coding sequence is TGTGCCAGCAGTGCGAGACAGGGCTCCAACTATGGCTACACCTTC. Translated: CASSARQGSNYGYTF.

A note on this clone: A nucleotide was unread or ambiguous, so the corresponding amino acid is written X. This sample also contains other DNA sequences that code for the same CDR3. The rearrangement joins TRBV28 to TRBJ1-1; D uncertain. The germline V gene has CDR1 MDHEN and CDR2 SYDVKM. V shed 6 bases and J shed 1 base, with 6 bases lying between them. This CDR3 has 12 amino acids. The CDR3 bases are TGTGCCAGCAGRGTGGGGAACACTGAAGCTTTCTTT. Amino acid sequence: CASXVGNTEAFF. The whole CDR3 reads CASRVGNTEAFF.

This rearrangement joins TRBV11-3 to TRBJ2-1; a weak D match, TRBD1 (6 bases). CDR1 and CDR2 (germline): SGHNT, YENEEA. This CDR3 comprises 16 residues. V was clipped by 3 bases and J by 1 base, with 13 bases between them. The CDR3 DNA reads as TGTGCCAGCAGCTTGGCCACAGGGCAGTCCTACAATGAGCAGTTCTTC. It is translated as CASSLATGQSYNEQFF.

This chain joins TRBV28 and TRBJ2-7; D is unclear. This CDR3 is built from 13 residues. Looked up from germline, CDR1 is MDHEN and CDR2 is SYDVKM. V was clipped by 3 bases and J by 1 base, with 7 bases between them. CDR3 bases: TGTGCCAGCAGTTTGGCCAGATCCTACGAGCAGTACTTC. Amino acids: CASSLARSYEQYF. Full variable domain (rest looked up from reference TRBV28 and TRBJ2-7): DVKVTQSSRYLVKRTGEKVFLECVQDMDHENMFWYRQDPGLGLRLIYFSYDVKMKEKGDIPEGYSVSREKKERFSLILESASTNQTSMYLCASSLARSYEQYFGPGTRLTVT.

V is TRBV5-1 and J is TRBJ1-5; TRBD1 aligns across 9 bases. The CDR3 length is 16 residues. Per germline, CDR1 SGHRS and CDR2 YFSETQ. Trimming cost V 3 bases and J 1 base; bases outside gene matches: 5. The CDR3 is CASSSGDRASNQPQHF. The DNA for the CDR3 is TGCGCCAGCAGCTCTGGGGACAGGGCCAGCAATCAGCCCCAGCATTTT.

The chain uses TRBV14 and TRBJ1-1; no clear D. V lost 5 bases and J 5 bases, leaving 12 bases between the germline ends. Looked up from germline, CDR1 is SGHDN and CDR2 is FVKESK. The CDR3 runs 13 residues. The CDR3 sequence: CASSLQYGTEAFF. DNA for the CDR3: TGTGCCAGCAGCTTACAGTACGGGACTGAAGCTTTCTTT.

The rearrangement joins TRBV28 to TRBJ2-7; D gene ambiguous. CDR1 is MDHEN, CDR2 SYDVKM, per germline. CDR3 length: 13 amino acids. V gave up 7 bases and J gave up 6 bases, with 16 bases separating them. Written as DNA, the CDR3 is TGTGCCAGCAACGTATTAGTTAGTGGCGAGCAGTACTTC. Translating gives CASNVLVSGEQYF.

The chain has TRBV19 and TRBJ1-1; D is perhaps TRBD1 (6 bases). Germline CDR1 LNHDA, CDR2 SQIVND (reference sequence). V lost 7 bases, J lost 6 bases, and 15 bases lay in between. There are 13 residues in the CDR3. The DNA of the CDR3 is TGTGCCAGTATAGGGGGGATGATCTCTGAAGCTTTCTTT. This codes for CASIGGMISEAFF. Full variable domain (remainder filled in from reference TRBV19 and TRBJ1-1): DGGITQSPKYLFRKEGQNVTLSCEQNLNHDAMYWYRQDPGQGLRLIYYSQIVNDFQKGDIAEGYSVSREKKESFPLTVTSAQKNPTAFYLCASIGGMISEAFFGQGTRLTVV.

V gene TRBV6-8 combines with J gene TRBJ1-2; tentatively, D is TRBD1 (5 bases). CDR1 is MNHGY and CDR2 is SAAAGT in the germline V gene. This CDR3 has 14 residues. V shed 10 bases and J shed 0 bases, with 15 bases lying between them. CDR3 amino acids: CATLRGATNYGYTF. CDR3 bases: TGTGCCACCCTAAGAGGGGCGACTAACTATGGCTACACCTTC.

The chain uses TRBV5-1 and TRBJ1-1; D is unclear. CDR1 SGHRS and CDR2 YFSETQ come from the germline V gene. The CDR3 is made up of 15 amino acids. Trimming left V 1 base short and J 0 bases short, with 10 bases between. This CDR3 reads CASSLHVTLNTEAFF. The CDR3 DNA follows: TGCGCCAGCAGCTTGCATGTCACCCTGAACACTGAAGCTTTCTTT.

The chain combines TRBV18 with TRBJ2-7, with 8 bases aligning to TRBD2. Germline values: CDR1 KGHSH, CDR2 LQKENI. J gave up 7 bases and V 1 base, and 9 bases lay outside the gene matches. This CDR3 is built from 15 residues. The CDR3 loop is CASSPLILAEGEQYF. The CDR3 DNA follows: TGTGCCAGCTCACCACTCATACTAGCGGAGGGTGAGCAGTACTTC.